The entry below gives a single T cell receptor beta chain sequence along with its context. Antigen unknown. The data originate from a study of shared clonotypes between healthy human individuals. Looking at the study overall: CD4 naive and memory got three plates each, CD8 naive two, CD8 memory one. Study-wide results and limits: Against clonotypes common to all four donors, non-shared ones had lower generation probabilities.

Some clones are missing from TCRdb's copy, which holds only in-frame ones; the method was immunoSEQ multiplex PCR. The sample records more than 2 million clones, 80% to 95% being singletons. Naive CD8 isolation took CD45RO-negative cells positively selected for CCR7 and excluded terminally differentiated effector memory CD45RA+ cells. Germline V lookup: CDR1 MNHNS, CDR2 SASEGT. V gave up 0 bases and J gave up 3 bases; unmatched junction bases: 10. The CDR3 has 17 residues. Sequences were obtained from naive CD8+ T cells from PBMCs. The V gene is TRBV6-1, the J gene TRBJ2-7; 8 positions match TRBD1. This TCR came from a man in his late teens or twenties in good health. Some clones in this sample may be carry-over from other donors' samples. CDR3: CASSEAPETGALYEQYF. In nucleotides, the CDR3 is TGTGCCAGCAGTGAAGCTCCCGAGACAGGGGCGCTCTACGAGCAGTACTTC.